This entry concerns a single TCR beta chain. This sample is part of a study of blood T cell repertoires in COVID-19. The CDR3 is 14 amino acids. Germline assignment: CDR1 SGHRS and CDR2 YFSETQ. The V gene lost 0 bases and the J gene lost 1 base, with 8 bases spanning the gap. TCRdb's table, derived via immunoSEQ multiplex PCR, lists solely in-frame clones and lacks some. The sample holds around 140,000 clones, roughly 90% seen once. V gene TRBV5-1 combines with J gene TRBJ2-7; D not certain. This receptor was obtained from a man between 65 and 85 years old with active COVID-19. What was sequenced was peripheral blood. The CDR3 DNA is TGCGCCAGCAGCTTGGGGCGGCAGTCCTACGAGCAGTACTTC. It specifies CASSLGRQSYEQYF.